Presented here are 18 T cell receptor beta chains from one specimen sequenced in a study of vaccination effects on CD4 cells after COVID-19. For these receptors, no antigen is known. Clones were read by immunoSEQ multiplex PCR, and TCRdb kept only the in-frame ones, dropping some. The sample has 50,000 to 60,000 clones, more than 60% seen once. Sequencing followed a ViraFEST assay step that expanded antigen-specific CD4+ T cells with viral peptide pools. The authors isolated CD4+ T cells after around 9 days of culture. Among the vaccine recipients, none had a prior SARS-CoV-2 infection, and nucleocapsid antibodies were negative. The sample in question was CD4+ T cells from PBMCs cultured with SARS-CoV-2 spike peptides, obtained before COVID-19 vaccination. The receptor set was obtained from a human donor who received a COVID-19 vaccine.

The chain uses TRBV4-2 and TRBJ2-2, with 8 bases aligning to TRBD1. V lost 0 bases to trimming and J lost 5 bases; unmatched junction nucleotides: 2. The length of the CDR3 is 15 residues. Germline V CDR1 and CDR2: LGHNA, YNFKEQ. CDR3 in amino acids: CASSQEQGGTGELFF. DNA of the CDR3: TGTGCCAGCAGCCAAGAACAGGGGGGAACCGGGGAGCTGTTTTTT.

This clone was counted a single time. Here the CDR3 reads CASSWTHTGELFF. As DNA, the CDR3 is TGTGCCAGCAGCTGGACTCACACCGGGGAGCTGTTTTTT. This sequence joins TRBV5-8 and TRBJ2-2, with D possibly being TRBD2 (5 bases). V was shortened by 3 bases and J by 3 bases, with 6 bases between the two germline ends. CDR3 size: 13 residues. Germline values: CDR1 SGHTS, CDR2 YDEGEE.

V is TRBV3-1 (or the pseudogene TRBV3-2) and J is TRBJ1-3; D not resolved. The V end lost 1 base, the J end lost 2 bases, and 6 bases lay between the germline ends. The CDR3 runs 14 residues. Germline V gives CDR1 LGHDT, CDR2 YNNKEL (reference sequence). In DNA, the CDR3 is TGTGCCAGCAGCCAAGGCCCGGCTGGAAACACCATATATTTT. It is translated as CASSQGPAGNTIYF.

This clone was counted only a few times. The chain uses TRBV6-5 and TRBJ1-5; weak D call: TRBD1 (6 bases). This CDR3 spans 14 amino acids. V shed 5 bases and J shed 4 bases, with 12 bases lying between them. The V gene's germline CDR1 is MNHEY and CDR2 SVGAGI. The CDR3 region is CASSPGHQNQPQHF. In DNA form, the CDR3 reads TGTGCCAGCAGTCCGGGACACCAGAATCAGCCCCAGCATTTT.

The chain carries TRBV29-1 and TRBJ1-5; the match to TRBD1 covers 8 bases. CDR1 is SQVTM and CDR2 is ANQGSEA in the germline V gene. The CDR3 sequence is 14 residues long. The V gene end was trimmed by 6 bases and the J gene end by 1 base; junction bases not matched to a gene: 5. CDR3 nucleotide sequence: TGCAGCGTAGTTACAGGGGGAAGCAATCAGCCCCAGCATTTT. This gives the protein CSVVTGGSNQPQHF.

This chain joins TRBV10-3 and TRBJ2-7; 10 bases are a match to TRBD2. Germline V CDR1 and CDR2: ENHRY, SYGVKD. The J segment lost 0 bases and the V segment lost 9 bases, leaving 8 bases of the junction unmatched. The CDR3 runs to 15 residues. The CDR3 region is CAILDRTSGSYEQYF. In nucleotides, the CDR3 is TGTGCCATTCTTGACCGGACTAGCGGCTCCTACGAGCAGTACTTC.

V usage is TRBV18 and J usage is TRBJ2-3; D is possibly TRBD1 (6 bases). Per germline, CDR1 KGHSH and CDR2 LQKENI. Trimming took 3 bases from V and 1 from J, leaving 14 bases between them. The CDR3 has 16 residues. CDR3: CASSPGTQTRTDTQYF. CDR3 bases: TGTGCCAGCTCACCGGGGACACAAACCCGCACAGATACGCAGTATTTT.

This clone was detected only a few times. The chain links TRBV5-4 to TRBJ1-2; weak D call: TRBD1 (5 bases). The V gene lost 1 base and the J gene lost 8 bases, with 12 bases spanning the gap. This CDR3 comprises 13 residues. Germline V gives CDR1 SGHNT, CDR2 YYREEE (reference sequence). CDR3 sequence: CASSLPREHGYTF. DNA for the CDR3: TGTGCCAGCAGCTTGCCCAGGGAACACGGCTACACCTTC.

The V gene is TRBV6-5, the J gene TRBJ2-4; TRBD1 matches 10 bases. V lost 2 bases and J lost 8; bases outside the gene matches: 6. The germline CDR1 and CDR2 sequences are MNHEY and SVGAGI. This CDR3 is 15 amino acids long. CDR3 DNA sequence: TGTGCCAGCAGTTACGCCGGGACAGGGGAACACATTCAGTACTTC. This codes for CASSYAGTGEHIQYF.

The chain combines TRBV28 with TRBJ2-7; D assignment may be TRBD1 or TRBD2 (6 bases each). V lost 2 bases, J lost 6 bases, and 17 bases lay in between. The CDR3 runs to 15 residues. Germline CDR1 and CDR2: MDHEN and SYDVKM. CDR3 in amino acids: CASSLVAVGGGEQYF. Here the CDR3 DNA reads TGTGCCAGCAGTTTAGTGGCGGTTGGAGGGGGCGAGCAGTACTTC.

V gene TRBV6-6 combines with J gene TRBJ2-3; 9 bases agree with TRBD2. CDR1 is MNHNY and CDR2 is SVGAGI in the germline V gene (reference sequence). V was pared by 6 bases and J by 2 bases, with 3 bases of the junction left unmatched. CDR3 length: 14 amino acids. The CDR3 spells CASRTSGNTDTQYF. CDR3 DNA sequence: TGTGCCAGCAGGACTAGCGGAAACACAGATACGCAGTATTTT.

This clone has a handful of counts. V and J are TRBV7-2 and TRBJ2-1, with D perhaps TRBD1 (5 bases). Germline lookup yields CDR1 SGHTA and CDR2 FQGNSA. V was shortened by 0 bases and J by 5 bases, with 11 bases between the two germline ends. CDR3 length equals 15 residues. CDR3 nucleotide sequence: TGTGCCAGCAGCTTAGCGGGGCCTCGGGACAATGAGCAGTTCTTC. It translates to CASSLAGPRDNEQFF. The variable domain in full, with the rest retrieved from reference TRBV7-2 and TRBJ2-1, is GAGVSQSPSNKVTEKGKDVELRCDPISGHTALYWYRQSLGQGLEFLIYFQGNSAPDKSGLPSDRFSAERTGGSVSTLTIQRTQQEDSAVYLCASSLAGPRDNEQFFGPGTRLTVL.

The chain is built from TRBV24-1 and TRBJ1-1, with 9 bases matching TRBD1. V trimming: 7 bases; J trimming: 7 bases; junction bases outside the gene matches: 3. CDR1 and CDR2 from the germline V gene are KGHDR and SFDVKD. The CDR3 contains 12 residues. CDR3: CATRRTGVEAFF. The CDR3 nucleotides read TGTGCCACCAGGAGGACAGGGGTTGAAGCTTTCTTT.

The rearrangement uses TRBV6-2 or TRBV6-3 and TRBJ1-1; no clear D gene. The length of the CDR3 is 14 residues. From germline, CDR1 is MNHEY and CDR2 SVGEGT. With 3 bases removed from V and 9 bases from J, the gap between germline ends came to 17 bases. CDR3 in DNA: TGTGCCAGCAGTTATGAGGGCCGCGCCGCAAAAGCTTTCTTT. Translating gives CASSYEGRAAKAFF.

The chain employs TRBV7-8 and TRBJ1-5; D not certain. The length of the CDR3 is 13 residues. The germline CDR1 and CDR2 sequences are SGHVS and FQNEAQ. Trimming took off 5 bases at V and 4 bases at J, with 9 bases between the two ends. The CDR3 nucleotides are TGTGCCAGCAGCCCCTATCTGAATCAGCCCCAGCATTTT. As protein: CASSPYLNQPQHF.

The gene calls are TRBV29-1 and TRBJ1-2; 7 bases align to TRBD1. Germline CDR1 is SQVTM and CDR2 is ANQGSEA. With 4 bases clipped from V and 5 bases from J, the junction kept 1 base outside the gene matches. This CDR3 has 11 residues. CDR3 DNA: TGCAGCGTTGGACAGGGTTATGGCTACACCTTC. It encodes CSVGQGYGYTF.

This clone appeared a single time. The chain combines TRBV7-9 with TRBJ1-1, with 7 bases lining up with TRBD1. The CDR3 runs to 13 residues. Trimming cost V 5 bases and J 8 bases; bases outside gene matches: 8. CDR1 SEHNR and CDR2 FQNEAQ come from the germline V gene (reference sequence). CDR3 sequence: CASSQGGAREAFF. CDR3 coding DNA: TGTGCCAGCAGCCAGGGGGGGGCTCGAGAAGCTTTCTTT.

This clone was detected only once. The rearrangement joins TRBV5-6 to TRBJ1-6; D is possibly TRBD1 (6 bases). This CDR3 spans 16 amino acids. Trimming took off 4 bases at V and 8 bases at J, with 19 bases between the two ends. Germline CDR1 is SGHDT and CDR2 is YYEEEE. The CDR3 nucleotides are TGTGCCAGCAGCATTTCCGGACAGAGCTCCCATTCACCCCTCCACTTT. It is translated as CASSISGQSSHSPLHF.